The 16 T cell receptor beta chains reported below all come from one sample, sequenced in a study of T-cell reconstitution after alpha-beta-depleted transplantation in children. Unique molecular identifiers were used in preparing the TCRbeta library. A single record per CDR3 protein comes from TCRdb applying MiXCR to the PCR reads. The data show around 670,000 distinct CDR3 sequences, about 12% seen once. Specimen: PBMCs, collected before TCRalphabeta/CD19-depleted stem cell transplant. These receptors all stem from a girl aged 2 to 10 with congenital amegakaryocytic thrombocytopenia, due to receive a stem cell transplant.

Only a few counts were recorded for this clonotype. The rearrangement joins TRBV20-1 to TRBJ2-7; no clear D. Germline V gives CDR1 DFQATT, CDR2 SNEGSKA (reference sequence). V lost 3 bases and J 4 bases, leaving 13 bases between the germline ends. The CDR3 has 13 amino acids. CDR3 DNA sequence: TGCAGTGCTAGGGATGCATCACAATACGAGCAGTACTTC. Its protein product is CSARDASQYEQYF.

This clonotype was picked up many times. V gene TRBV5-1 combines with J gene TRBJ2-7; D gene unclear. The CDR3 has 12 residues. Germline V gene sequence: CDR1 SGHRS, CDR2 YFSETQ. Trimming cost V 2 bases and J 6 bases, with 9 bases left between them. The CDR3 loop is CASSFYSSEQYF. DNA for the CDR3: TGCGCCAGCAGCTTCTATAGCAGCGAGCAGTACTTC.

The chain is built from TRBV20-1 and TRBJ1-5; D gene uncertain. Per the germline V gene, CDR1 is DFQATT and CDR2 is SNEGSKA (reference sequence). The CDR3 has 13 amino acids. Trimming removed 1 base at V and 3 bases at J, with 7 bases between. In nucleotides, the CDR3 is TGCAGTGCTAGAGCACAGATCAATCAGCCCCAGCATTTT. This codes for CSARAQINQPQHF.

This clonotype appeared a few times. The CDR3 coding sequence is TGTGCCAGCCAGAGGGGCGGGAGCTCCTACAATGAGCAGTTCTTC. Translated, it gives CASQRGGSSYNEQFF. The V gene is TRBV27, the J gene TRBJ2-1, with 7 bases aligning to TRBD2. The CDR3 is 15 residues long. The germline V gene encodes CDR1 MNHEY and CDR2 SMNVEV (reference sequence). V was pared by 8 bases and J by 0 bases, with 7 bases of the junction left unmatched.

The sample holds a few counts of this clonotype. This chain uses TRBV20-1 with TRBJ2-1, with 13 bases identical to TRBD2. The V segment lost 0 bases and the J segment 4 bases; nucleotides outside the gene matches: 9. CDR3 length: 18 residues. The germline V gene encodes CDR1 DFQATT and CDR2 SNEGSKA (reference sequence). The CDR3 DNA is TGCAGTGCTAGAGATTTGAGGACTAGCGGGAGTCTGTACAATGAGCAGTTCTTC. Protein product: CSARDLRTSGSLYNEQFF.

This clonotype has only a few counts. V usage is TRBV6-1 and J usage is TRBJ1-2, with D possibly being TRBD1 (6 bases). The CDR3 runs to 14 residues. Germline V gene data show CDR1 as MNHNS and CDR2 as SASEGT. V lost 5 bases and J lost 4, with 14 bases in between. The CDR3 is CASSPDRRGYGYTF. DNA for the CDR3: TGTGCCAGCAGTCCCGACAGGAGGGGCTATGGCTACACCTTC.

The gene calls are TRBV5-1 and TRBJ1-1, with D hard to call. Per the germline V gene, CDR1 is SGHRS and CDR2 is YFSETQ. The CDR3 length is 17 residues. V was pared by 2 bases and J by 0 bases, with 17 bases between. The CDR3 protein is CASSLGRNAVLNTEAFF. CDR3 coding DNA: TGCGCCAGCAGCTTAGGGAGAAACGCAGTTTTGAACACTGAAGCTTTCTTT.

This clonotype was detected a few times. V gene TRBV14 combines with J gene TRBJ2-1; D not certain. CDR3 size: 13 residues. Germline-derived CDR1 and CDR2 are SGHDN and FVKESK. V lost 0 bases to trimming and J lost 7 bases, with 7 bases between them. The CDR3 DNA sequence: TGTGCCAGCAGCCAAGATGATAGAAATGAGCAGTTCTTC. This sequence encodes CASSQDDRNEQFF.

This clonotype has ten or more counts. The chain uses TRBV12-3 or TRBV12-4 and TRBJ1-6, with D perhaps TRBD1 (5 bases). V lost 6 bases and J 7 bases, leaving 16 bases between the germline ends. CDR3 length equals 15 residues. CDR3 DNA: TGTGCCAGCAGACCGGACGGGACTGCAAATTCACCCCTCCACTTT. It specifies CASRPDGTANSPLHF.

This clonotype has a count of ten or more. The V gene is TRBV7-7, the J gene TRBJ2-3; the D call may be TRBD1 or TRBD2 (5 bases each). The V end was cut by 4 bases, the J end by 6 bases, with 17 bases between. This CDR3 is 15 amino acids long. CDR1 and CDR2 from the germline V gene are SSHAT and FNYEAQ (reference sequence). For the CDR3, the DNA is TGTGCCAGCAGCTCCCTCGGGGCCGACGCGGATACGCAGTATTTT. As protein: CASSSLGADADTQYF.

This clonotype turned up a few times. A much larger clone sits a single nucleotide away, making a read error possible. V and J are TRBV20-1 and TRBJ2-2; no clear D. Trimming stripped 1 base from V and 3 bases from J, with 3 bases between. Germline CDR1 is DFQATT and CDR2 is SNEGSKA (reference sequence). The CDR3 loop spans 12 amino acids. The CDR3 reads CSARVYTGELFF. The CDR3 DNA reads TGCAGTGCTAGAGTCTACACCGGGGAGCTGTTTTTT.

Only a few counts were recorded for this clonotype. The V and J genes are TRBV7-9 and TRBJ2-5; D gene ambiguous. Looked up from germline, CDR1 is SEHNR and CDR2 is FQNEAQ (reference sequence). The CDR3 sequence is 15 residues long. Trimming took 2 bases from V and 1 from J, leaving 11 bases between them. The CDR3 region has the DNA TGTGCCAGCAGCTTACGGATGCCCCCCCAAGAGACCCAGTACTTC. Translated: CASSLRMPPQETQYF. Drawing the rest from reference TRBV7-9 and TRBJ2-5, the complete variable domain is DTGVSQNPRHKITKRGQNVTFRCDPISEHNRLYWYRQTLGQGPEFLTYFQNEAQLEKSRLLSDRFSAERPKGSFSTLEIQRTEQGDSAMYLCASSLRMPPQETQYFGPGTRLLVL.

This clonotype has a handful of counts. This chain joins TRBV27 and TRBJ2-7, with D possibly TRBD1 on 5 matching bases. The CDR3 consists of 13 residues. V lost 5 bases and J 5 bases, leaving 13 bases between the germline ends. Germline V CDR1 and CDR2: MNHEY, SMNVEV (reference sequence). CDR3 in DNA: TGTGCCAGCAGTAAGCCAGGGAACAACGAGCAGTACTTC. Translated, it gives CASSKPGNNEQYF.

The chain uses TRBV29-1 and TRBJ2-1; D is ambiguous. Between the trimmed V and J ends, which lost 2 bases and 1 base, there was a span of 15 bases. The CDR3 totals 16 residues. Germline CDR1 and CDR2: SQVTM and ANQGSEA. CDR3 protein: CSVELAPEDSYNEQFF. The CDR3 DNA follows: TGCAGCGTTGAATTGGCCCCGGAAGATTCCTACAATGAGCAGTTCTTC.

This clonotype has ten or more counts. V is TRBV5-1 and J is TRBJ2-5; 10 nucleotides match TRBD1. Trimming at V came to 0 bases and at J to 2 bases, leaving 4 bases not matched to a gene. Germline loops: CDR1 SGHRS, CDR2 YFSETQ. This CDR3 has 16 residues. CDR3 residues: CASSLGPGQGQETQYF. The CDR3 DNA reads TGCGCCAGCAGCTTGGGACCGGGACAGGGGCAAGAGACCCAGTACTTC.

V gene TRBV29-1 combines with J gene TRBJ2-1; 8 bases map to TRBD1. The CDR3 loop spans 13 amino acids. V lost 3 bases, J lost 7 bases, and 5 bases stayed unmatched. Per germline, CDR1 SQVTM and CDR2 ANQGSEA. CDR3 nucleotides: TGCAGCGTTGATTGGACAGGGTCAAATGAGCAGTTCTTC. Amino acids: CSVDWTGSNEQFF.